These T cell receptor beta chains were read from a single sample in a study of blood T cell repertoires in COVID-19. Measured with immunoSEQ multiplex PCR; TCRdb has only the in-frame clones, and not every one. The sample carries 40,000 or so clones, around 84% recorded once. The sequenced sample was peripheral blood. All receptors derive from a human donor in a cohort sampled during active COVID-19. The CDR3 runs from the conserved cysteine through the conserved F or W. A D gene is named only where the DNA matches it firmly. Expanded clones are given a class, and other clones once, few, many or no size at all.

CDR3aa | CDR3nt | len | j_gene | abundance | d_gene | v_gene
CASSERSYEQYF | TGTGCCAGCAGTGAACGGTCCTACGAGCAGTACTTC | 12 | TRBJ2-7 | few | NA | TRBV2
CASSSGGFVTEAFF | TGTGCCAGCAGCTCCGGGGGGTTTGTCACTGAAGCTTTCTTT | 14 | TRBJ1-1 | once | NA | TRBV5-5
CASSYRGANEQYF | TGTGCCAGCAGTTATCGGGGGGCGAACGAGCAGTACTTC | 13 | TRBJ2-7 | NA | NA | TRBV6-6
CASSGRDRLNYGYTF | TGTGCCAGCAGCGGCCGGGACAGGTTAAACTATGGCTACACCTTC | 15 | TRBJ1-2 | NA | TRBD1 | TRBV5-4
CASSLARRGRSTDTQYF | TGTGCCAGCAGCTTGGCCAGGCGGGGACGGAGCACAGATACGCAGTATTTT | 17 | TRBJ2-3 | NA | NA | TRBV5-4
CASSSGGTPRAETQYF | TGCGCCAGCAGCTCGGGGGGGACCCCCAGGGCAGAGACCCAGTACTTC | 16 | TRBJ2-5 | NA | TRBD2 | TRBV5-1
CASSWWQGGNEQFF | TGTGCCAGCAGTTGGTGGCAGGGAGGCAATGAGCAGTTCTTC | 14 | TRBJ2-1 | NA | NA | TRBV2
CASSPRVRTGSGYTF | TGCGCCAGCAGCCCCCGCGTACGGACAGGGTCTGGCTACACCTTC | 15 | TRBJ1-2 | NA | TRBD1 | TRBV5-1
CASSLAGGPYGYTF | TGTGCCAGCAGCTTGGCCGGGGGGCCCTATGGCTACACCTTC | 14 | TRBJ1-2 | NA | NA | TRBV5-6
CAISEQDRLGSYNEQFF | TGTGCCATCAGTGAACAGGACAGATTGGGTTCCTACAATGAGCAGTTCTTC | 17 | TRBJ2-1 | NA | NA | TRBV10-3
CASSLESGGLRTDTQYF | TGTGCCAGCAGCTTAGAATCGGGGGGGTTGCGCACAGATACGCAGTATTTT | 17 | TRBJ2-3 | NA | TRBD2 | TRBV7-2
CASSLTPGIDTQYF | TGTGCCAGCAGCTTAACCCCAGGGATTGATACGCAGTATTTT | 14 | TRBJ2-3 | NA | NA | TRBV7-3
CASSHRLASEQFF | TGTGCCAGCAGCCACCGACTAGCATCTGAGCAGTTCTTC | 13 | TRBJ2-1 | NA | TRBD2 | TRBV3-1/TRBV3-2
CASSSTGGNQPQHF | TGTGCCAGCAGTTCGACGGGGGGCAATCAGCCCCAGCATTTT | 14 | TRBJ1-5 | once | NA | TRBV14
CASSPVLGGTDTQYF | TGTGCCAGCAGCCCAGTTCTGGGGGGAACAGATACGCAGTATTTT | 15 | TRBJ2-3 | NA | NA | TRBV11-2
CASSPPRGGYNEQFF | TGCGCCAGCAGCCCCCCCCGCGGCGGGTATAATGAGCAGTTCTTC | 15 | TRBJ2-1 | NA | NA | TRBV4-1
CASSPRASGGTQETQYF | TGTGCCAGCTCACCACGGGCTAGCGGGGGGACTCAAGAGACCCAGTACTTC | 17 | TRBJ2-5 | few | TRBD2 | TRBV18
CASRQGYNSPLHF | TGTGCCAGTAGACAGGGCTATAATTCACCCCTCCACTTT | 13 | TRBJ1-6 | NA | TRBD1 | TRBV11-2